Below, 24 T cell receptor beta chains from the same sample are listed, as sequenced in a study of technical replicates of blood from a handful of donors. TCRdb's table, derived via immunoSEQ multiplex PCR, lists solely in-frame clones and lacks some. The profile covers roughly 80,000 clones, with roughly 93% appearing a single time and 0.24% taken by the ten largest. Sequenced material: T cells isolated from PBMCs. These receptors were obtained from a human donor in good health.

This chain connects TRBV27 to TRBJ2-7; 10 bases line up with TRBD1. V lost 2 bases, J lost 3 bases, and 4 bases stayed unmatched. CDR3 length equals 15 residues. Germline V gene sequence: CDR1 MNHEY, CDR2 SMNVEV (reference sequence). The CDR3 DNA reads TGTGCCAGCAGTTTACGGACAGGGGGTAACTACGAGCAGTACTTC. It is translated as CASSLRTGGNYEQYF.

The CDR3 loop is CASSSTSGAGDEQFF. The CDR3 coding sequence is TGTGCCAGCAGCTCGACTAGCGGGGCCGGGGATGAGCAGTTCTTC. V and J are TRBV7-9 and TRBJ2-1; 11 nucleotides match TRBD2. The CDR3 has 15 amino acids. Trimming cost V 4 bases and J 8 bases; bases outside gene matches: 7. Germline-derived CDR1 and CDR2 are SEHNR and FQNEAQ (reference sequence).

The V call is TRBV5-1, the J call TRBJ1-2; possible D gene TRBD1, 5 bases. V lost 0 bases, J lost 7 bases, and 16 bases lay in between. This CDR3 is built from 15 residues. Germline CDR1 and CDR2: SGHRS and YFSETQ. The CDR3 bases are TGCGCCAGCAGCTTGGCCGAACAGGCACCCGTTGGCTACACCTTC. Its translation is CASSLAEQAPVGYTF. Variable domain in full (rest from reference TRBV5-1 and TRBJ1-2): KAGVTQTPRYLIKTRGQQVTLSCSPISGHRSVSWYQQTPGQGLQFLFEYFSETQRNKGNFPGRFSGRQFSNSRSEMNVSTLELGDSALYLCASSLAEQAPVGYTFGSGTRLTVV.

This clone showed up just once. The rearrangement uses TRBV4-2 and TRBJ2-2, with TRBD1 identical over 7 bases. CDR3 length: 15 residues. After removal of 2 bases from V and 7 bases from J, the junction contained 7 bases not matched to a gene. The germline V gene has CDR1 LGHNA and CDR2 YNFKEQ. CDR3 nucleotide sequence: TGTGCCAGCAGCCAACCCAACAGGGGCGGCGGGGAGCTGTTTTTT. Translated, it gives CASSQPNRGGGELFF.

V and J are TRBV4-1 and TRBJ2-7, with TRBD2 matching over 9 bases. The CDR3 runs 14 residues. Germline V gives CDR1 MGHRA, CDR2 YSYEKL. V shed 7 bases and J 0 bases; nucleotides not matched to a gene: 4. The CDR3, as DNA: TGCGCCAGCACCTTGACTAGCGGCTCCTACGAGCAGTACTTC. This encodes CASTLTSGSYEQYF.

The chain carries TRBV11-1 and TRBJ2-1; a possible D gene is TRBD2 (6 bases). Trimming shortened V by 7 bases and J by 0 bases, and 7 bases separated the two germline ends. The CDR3 has 13 residues. The germline gives CDR1 SGHAT, CDR2 FQDESV (reference sequence). In DNA, the CDR3 is TGTGCCAGCACCGGGAGCTCCTACAATGAGCAGTTCTTC. It codes for CASTGSSYNEQFF. The full variable domain, in which reference TRBV11-1 and TRBJ2-1 provide the parts outside the CDR3, is EAEVAQSPRYKITEKSQAVAFWCDPISGHATLYWYRQILGQGPELLVQFQDESVVDDSQLPKDRFSAERLKGVDSTLKIQPAELGDSAMYLCASTGSSYNEQFFGPGTRLTVL.

The genes are TRBV5-4 and TRBJ2-1; 7 bases are shared with TRBD2. CDR3 length: 15 residues. The junction had 7 bases not matched to a gene; V was cut back by 1 base and J by 6 bases. Germline V gives CDR1 SGHNT, CDR2 YYREEE (reference sequence). The chain's CDR3 is CASSLNVGRGNEQFF. DNA of the CDR3: TGTGCCAGCAGCTTGAATGTGGGGAGGGGCAATGAGCAGTTCTTC.

This CDR3 reads CASSFSGNTGELFF. For the CDR3, the DNA is TGTGCCAGCAGCTTTAGCGGGAACACCGGGGAGCTGTTTTTT. V gene TRBV11-3 combines with J gene TRBJ2-2; weak D call: TRBD2 (6 bases). This CDR3 is built from 14 residues. In germline, CDR1 is SGHNT, CDR2 YENEEA. The V and J ends lost 3 bases and 1 base respectively, with 6 bases between them.

The gene calls are TRBV27 and TRBJ2-7, with D possibly matching TRBD1 (6 bases). Germline CDR1 reads MNHEY; CDR2 reads SMNVEV (reference sequence). V shed 3 bases and J shed 9 bases, with 21 bases lying between them. CDR3 size: 15 residues. CDR3 sequence (DNA): TGTGCCAGCAGTTTTGGACAGAATGGACATCCCATGCAGTACTTC. Protein sequence: CASSFGQNGHPMQYF.

This chain joins TRBV6-5 and TRBJ2-7; TRBD1 agrees at 9 bases. CDR1 MNHEY and CDR2 SVGAGI come from the germline V gene. The CDR3 spans 16 residues. Germline trimming cut 0 bases from V and 5 bases from J; bases unmatched to any gene: 8. The CDR3 DNA reads TGTGCCAGCAGTTACTCCATGGGACAGGGAATCGACGAGCAGTACTTC. Translated, it gives CASSYSMGQGIDEQYF.

V is TRBV11-2 and J is TRBJ2-7, with 7 bases matching TRBD2. The germline gives CDR1 SGHAT, CDR2 FQNNGV. CDR3 size: 16 residues. J was trimmed by 0 bases and V by 5 bases; bases with no gene match: 10. CDR3 loop: CASSEAPSGYSYEQYF. DNA of the CDR3: TGTGCCAGCAGCGAAGCCCCTAGCGGATACTCCTACGAGCAGTACTTC.

The chain carries TRBV19 and TRBJ2-3; D is possibly TRBD1 (5 bases). The CDR3 runs 14 residues. Germline assignment: CDR1 LNHDA and CDR2 SQIVND (reference sequence). V was pared by 5 bases and J by 2 bases, with 11 bases between. In nucleotides, the CDR3 is TGTGCCAGTAGTCCCAGGGAATACACAGATACGCAGTATTTT. It yields the protein CASSPREYTDTQYF. Variable domain in full (rest from reference TRBV19 and TRBJ2-3): DGGITQSPKYLFRKEGQNVTLSCEQNLNHDAMYWYRQDPGQGLRLIYYSQIVNDFQKGDIAEGYSVSREKKESFPLTVTSAQKNPTAFYLCASSPREYTDTQYFGPGTRLTVL.

The V gene is TRBV11-1, the J gene TRBJ2-3; possibly TRBD1 for D (5 bases). The CDR3 covers 16 residues. V lost 1 base to trimming and J lost 0 bases, with 11 bases between them. Germline assignment: CDR1 SGHAT and CDR2 FQDESV (reference sequence). The CDR3 loop reads CASSLGGLSSTDTQYF. In DNA, the CDR3 is TGTGCCAGCAGCTTAGGGGGCCTCTCTAGCACAGATACGCAGTATTTT.

The chain recombines TRBV4-2 with TRBJ2-4; 9 positions agree with TRBD2. The V gene's germline CDR1 is LGHNA and CDR2 YNFKEQ. The CDR3 is 17 residues long. The V gene end was trimmed by 1 base and the J gene end by 7 bases; junction bases not matched to a gene: 11. For the CDR3, the DNA is TGTGCCAGCAGCCAAGCTGCGGACGCGGGGGGGCTGAACATTCAGTACTTC. This translates into CASSQAADAGGLNIQYF.

Here the CDR3 DNA reads TGTGCCTACCACCTAACAGGGGCGGCCTATGGCTACACCTTC. Amino acids: CAYHLTGAAYGYTF. The chain recombines TRBV30 with TRBJ1-2, with 7 nucleotides matching TRBD1. The germline V gene encodes CDR1 GTSNPN and CDR2 SVGIG (reference sequence). Trimming cost V 7 bases and J 4 bases; bases outside gene matches: 12. CDR3 size: 14 residues. The full variable domain, in which reference TRBV30 and TRBJ1-2 provide the parts outside the CDR3, is SQTIHQWPATLVQPVGSPLSLECTVEGTSNPNLYWYRQAAGRGLQLLFYSVGIGQISSEVPQNLSASRPQDRQFILSSKKLLLSDSGFYLCAYHLTGAAYGYTFGSGTRLTVV.

The CDR3 loop is CASSLLASGNTIYF. The CDR3 nucleotides read TGTGCCAGCAGTTTATTGGCCTCTGGAAACACCATATATTTT. J is TRBJ1-3 and V is TRBV28; D uncertain. The V gene lost 1 base and the J gene lost 0 bases, with 4 bases spanning the gap. The CDR3 extends over 14 amino acids. Germline V gene sequence: CDR1 MDHEN, CDR2 SYDVKM.

The chain recombines TRBV27 with TRBJ2-1; TRBD2 matches 14 bases. Looked up from germline, CDR1 is MNHEY and CDR2 is SMNVEV (reference sequence). J was trimmed by 6 bases and V by 6 bases; bases with no gene match: 19. The CDR3 sequence is 20 residues long. DNA for the CDR3: TGTGCCAGCAGCCCATACATGACCGGGACTAGCGGGGGAAGGGTCAATGAGCAGTTCTTC. Translating it yields CASSPYMTGTSGGRVNEQFF.

This clone has just a few counts. The chain uses TRBV7-9 and TRBJ1-4; D may be TRBD1 (5 bases). V gave up 2 bases and J gave up 6 bases, with 10 bases separating them. The CDR3 has 14 residues. CDR1 SEHNR and CDR2 FQNEAQ come from the germline V gene (reference sequence). The DNA of the CDR3 is TGTGCCAGCAGCTTAAACAGGCCGGATGAAAAACTGTTTTTT. Its translation: CASSLNRPDEKLFF.

This chain links TRBV5-6 with TRBJ1-1, with D tentatively TRBD1 (5 bases). The ends were cut back, 2 bases at V and 4 bases at J, with 9 bases in the middle. Germline CDR1 SGHDT, CDR2 YYEEEE. The CDR3 covers 13 residues. The CDR3 here is CASSLNRGTEAFF. In nucleotides, the CDR3 is TGTGCCAGCAGCTTAAATAGGGGCACTGAAGCTTTCTTT. Full variable domain (rest looked up from reference TRBV5-6 and TRBJ1-1): DAGVTQSPTHLIKTRGQQVTLRCSPKSGHDTVSWYQQALGQGPQFIFQYYEEEERQRGNFPDRFSGHQFPNYSSELNVNALLLGDSALYLCASSLNRGTEAFFGQGTRLTVV.

CDR3 in DNA: TGTGCCAGCAGCCGGACAGGCAGCCTCAATGAGCAGTTCTTC. It encodes CASSRTGSLNEQFF. The chain joins TRBV4-2 to TRBJ2-1, with 7 bases aligning to TRBD1. Trimming cost V 4 bases and J 6 bases; bases outside gene matches: 6. The CDR3 sequence is 14 residues long. Germline V CDR1 and CDR2: LGHNA, YNFKEQ.

The rearrangement joins TRBV7-2 to TRBJ2-5; weak D call: TRBD2 (6 bases). Looked up from germline, CDR1 is SGHTA and CDR2 is FQGNSA. V was shortened by 4 bases and J by 6 bases, with 15 bases between the two germline ends. The CDR3 has 14 amino acids. CDR3 sequence (DNA): TGTGCCAGCAGCTGGAGTGGTCGGGAGCAGACCCAGTACTTC. Translated, it gives CASSWSGREQTQYF.

CDR3 nucleotides: TGCGCCAGCAGCCAAGAATATTTGGGGAGAGCCTACGAGCAGTACTTC. Its protein is CASSQEYLGRAYEQYF. The gene calls are TRBV4-1 and TRBJ2-7; a possible D gene is TRBD2 (5 bases). The V gene's germline CDR1 is MGHRA and CDR2 YSYEKL. The CDR3 is 16 residues long. V gave up 0 bases and J gave up 2 bases, with 14 bases separating them.

CDR3: CASSYTSGSHNEQFF. CDR3 DNA sequence: TGTGCCAGCAGCTACACTAGCGGGAGCCACAATGAGCAGTTCTTC. The rearrangement links TRBV5-6 to TRBJ2-1, with 11 bases fitting TRBD2. With 3 bases clipped from V and 5 bases from J, the junction kept 4 bases outside the gene matches. The CDR3 covers 15 residues. Germline CDR1 is SGHDT and CDR2 is YYEEEE.

The rearrangement joins TRBV10-1 to TRBJ2-7; no clear D gene. Germline CDR1 WNHNN, CDR2 SYGVQD (reference sequence). V dropped 4 bases and J dropped 2 bases, with 12 bases sitting between them. This CDR3 has 14 amino acids. CDR3 nucleotide sequence: TGCGCCAGCAGTGGTGGAGCTATGGCCTACGAGCAGTACTTC. It specifies CASSGGAMAYEQYF.